This TCR beta chain was obtained from a study of beta chain features in type 1 diabetes. Overall study results and limits: In all four CD4+ subsets, TCRB CDR3 length was significantly, moderately reduced in type 1 diabetes.

The V gene's germline CDR1 is SGDLS and CDR2 YYNGEE. The J segment lost 1 base and the V segment lost 3 bases, leaving 1 base of the junction unmatched. The CDR3 loop spans 14 amino acids. Comments on this clone: What it binds is not known.

The authors reverse transcribed all of the isolated RNA, so sequencing captured expressed TCRB transcripts. Produced via immunoSEQ multiplex PCR; TCRdb's table is partial and in-frame only. Of a few hundred thousand clones detected, approximately 13% appear once; the ten largest clones hold roughly 0.016%. The sequence was obtained from a woman aged 18-30 years with type 1 diabetes. J is TRBJ1-1 and V is TRBV9; 9 nucleotides align to TRBD1. The sequencing sample was made of naive CD4+ T cells from blood. CDR3 nucleotide sequence: TGTGCCAGCAGCGCGGACAGGGGGAACACTGAAGCTTTCTTT. Translated: CASSADRGNTEAFF.